These 3 T cell receptor beta chains were all obtained from the same sample, sequenced in a study of identical twins. TCRdb reanalysed the 5' RACE reads using MiXCR and keeps one entry per CDR3 protein. The sample holds around 1.7 million distinct CDR3 sequences, under 35% seen once. Sequencing was performed on cord blood. These receptors were obtained from a newborn girl in good health.

The chain uses TRBV7-9 and TRBJ2-7, with a weak D call TRBD1 (6 bases). Germline V lookup: CDR1 SEHNR, CDR2 FQNEAQ (reference sequence). The CDR3 runs to 15 residues. The V end lost 3 bases, the J end lost 7 bases, and 19 bases lay between the germline ends. DNA of the CDR3: TGTGCCAGCAGCTTCACAGGGTCATCGTACAATGAGCAGTACTTC. This encodes CASSFTGSSYNEQYF. The variable domain in full, with the rest retrieved from reference TRBV7-9 and TRBJ2-7, is DTGVSQNPRHKITKRGQNVTFRCDPISEHNRLYWYRQTLGQGPEFLTYFQNEAQLEKSRLLSDRFSAERPKGSFSTLEIQRTEQGDSAMYLCASSFTGSSYNEQYFGPGTRLTVT.

Details on this clonotype: One junction end disagrees with the germline gene, perhaps due to a read error. The J gene is TRBJ2-1, the V gene TRBV7-7; D perhaps matches TRBD2 (5 bases). The CDR3 covers 13 residues. CDR1 and CDR2 (germline): SSHAT, FNYEAQ (reference sequence). Here the CDR3 reads CASSLDYRGEQFF. The CDR3 DNA is TGTGCTAGCAGCTTAGACTACCGTGGGGAGCAGTTCTTC. The whole variable domain, remainder taken from reference TRBV7-7 and TRBJ2-1, is GAGVSQSPRYKVTKRGQDVTLRCDPISSHATLYWYQQALGQGPEFLTYFNYEAQPDKSGLPSDRFSAERPEGSISTLTIQRTEQRDSAMYRCASSLDYRGEQFFGPGTRLTVL.

The chain has TRBV5-1 and TRBJ2-1; 10 bases match TRBD2. Trimming at V came to 1 base and at J to 7 bases, leaving 5 bases not matched to a gene. Germline assignment: CDR1 SGHRS and CDR2 YFSETQ. The CDR3 runs 15 residues. The CDR3 DNA follows: TGCGCCAGCAGCTTGACTAGCGGGGTTCGGAATGAGCAGTTCTTC. This sequence encodes CASSLTSGVRNEQFF.